This T cell receptor beta chain came from a study of spatial heterogeneity in lung cancer. Study details: There were consistently more beta-chain sequences detected than alpha-chain sequences. Raw reads contained each unique TCR and UMI combination more than ten times on average.

The study, taken as a whole, reports: Circulating ubiquitous expanded tumor TCRs were observed more frequently at resection than at follow-up.

This clonotype was detected a few times. Antigen: not known. Trimming at V came to 10 bases and at J to 6 bases, leaving 8 bases not matched to a gene. The germline V gene has CDR1 SNHLY and CDR2 FYNNEI. The CDR3 has 14 amino acids. Every TCR cDNA molecule bore a unique molecular identifier. TCRdb itself ran the 5' RACE reads through MiXCR, one entry per CDR3 protein. Of around 75,000 distinct CDR3 sequences in the sample, about 14% were seen once. Time point of the sample: sample taken at primary tumor resection. Sequencing was performed on whole RNA extracted from tumor and nontumor lung tissue, or from frozen PBMC, and the material was left unsorted.

Here the sequenced sample was PBMCs, taken at surgery. This TCR was recovered from a male donor with early-stage non-small cell lung cancer. The J gene is TRBJ2-1, the V gene TRBV2, with 11 bases lining up with TRBD2. CDR3 sequence (DNA): TGTGCCACGAGAGGACTAGCGGGTGGCAATGAGCAGTTCTTC. Amino acids: CATRGLAGGNEQFF.